A selection of T cell receptor beta chains follows, all from one sample in a study of T-cell memory formation after mild COVID-19. One entry per CDR3 protein results from TCRdb running MiXCR on the 5' RACE reads. The data hold 350,000 to 400,000 distinct CDR3 sequences, with 13% to 15% observed a single time. The specimen sequenced was PBMCs or a T cell subset sorted from them (not recorded which). Receptors were obtained from a man aged 18 to 30 who had mild COVID-19 (a few samples of this study predate the infection). Cell type and time point are not known. Each CDR3 is given with its conserved first and last residue. D genes are given only for firm matches. Not every row has a clone size; where given, it reads once, few, many or a size class.

>.|TRBV29-1|few|TRBJ1-1
CSVDGEGTLNTEAFF
TGCAGCGTTGATGGCGAGGGGACTCTGAACACTGAAGCTTTCTTT
>.|TRBV27|.|TRBJ1-6
CASSLGRSSPLHF
TGTGCCAGCAGTTTGGGGCGGAGTTCACCCCTCCACTTT
>.|TRBV5-1|.|TRBJ2-5
CASSPGPPGETQYF
TGCGCCAGCAGTCCGGGACCTCCGGGAGAGACCCAGTACTTC
>.|TRBV12-3/TRBV12-4|.|TRBJ2-7
CASSEGFIHEQYF
TGTGCCAGCAGTGAGGGTTTTATCCACGAGCAGTACTTC
>TRBD2|TRBV4-3|.|TRBJ2-5
CASSQGSRRGGGRQETQYF
TGCGCCAGCAGCCAAGGGAGTCGGCGGGGGGGAGGGCGTCAAGAGACCCAGTACTTC
>TRBD2|TRBV5-1|few|TRBJ2-5
CASSRGGAGETQYF
TGCGCCAGCAGCCGCGGGGGGGCAGGAGAGACCCAGTACTTC
>TRBD2|TRBV10-3|few|TRBJ2-5
CAISESERGTQYF
TGTGCCATCAGTGAGTCGGAGCGGGGGACCCAGTACTTC
>TRBD2|TRBV20-1|many|TRBJ2-5
CSARGPAGAGETQYF
TGCAGTGCTAGAGGGCCAGCGGGGGCGGGAGAGACCCAGTACTTC
>TRBD1|TRBV10-3|.|TRBJ2-2
CAISEPYRGSNTGELFF
TGTGCCATCAGTGAGCCGTACAGGGGGTCGAACACCGGGGAGCTGTTTTTT
>TRBD2|TRBV6-4|.|TRBJ2-1
CASSRLAGGVEQFF
TGTGCCAGCAGTCGACTAGCGGGGGGTGTTGAGCAGTTCTTC
>.|TRBV7-9|.|TRBJ1-1
CASSPDVASTEAFF
TGTGCCAGCAGTCCCGACGTGGCGAGCACTGAAGCTTTCTTT
>.|TRBV7-2|few|TRBJ2-5
CASSLGGNAETQYF
TGTGCCAGCAGCTTAGGAGGGAATGCGGAGACCCAGTACTTC
>.|TRBV29-1|.|TRBJ1-2
CSTEEGDDYGYTF
TGCAGCACCGAAGAAGGGGACGACTATGGCTACACCTTC
>.|TRBV5-1|.|TRBJ1-6
CASSYTRGKDNSPLHF
TGCGCCAGCAGCTACACCCGCGGGAAGGATAATTCACCCCTCCACTTT
>.|TRBV20-1|few|TRBJ1-1
CSPKGGGEAFF
TGCAGTCCAAAGGGCGGGGGTGAAGCTTTCTTT
>.|TRBV4-1|.|TRBJ1-1
CASSQGGRPEAFF
TGCGCCAGCAGCCAGGGGGGACGGCCTGAAGCTTTCTTT
>.|TRBV15|.|TRBJ1-2
CATSRGSGWGSNYGYTF
TGTGCCACCAGCAGAGGTTCAGGGTGGGGGTCTAACTATGGCTACACCTTC
>.|TRBV7-2|.|TRBJ2-3
CASLQGVGYSEGQYF
TGTGCCAGCCTGCAGGGCGTGGGCTACTCGGAGGGGCAGTATTTT
>TRBD2|TRBV7-9|.|TRBJ2-4
CASGRLAEQNIQYF
TGTGCCAGCGGCCGACTAGCGGAACAAAACATTCAGTACTTC
>.|TRBV15|.|TRBJ2-3
CATSRVSRGPDTQYF
TGTGCCACCAGCAGAGTTAGCCGGGGCCCAGATACGCAGTATTTT